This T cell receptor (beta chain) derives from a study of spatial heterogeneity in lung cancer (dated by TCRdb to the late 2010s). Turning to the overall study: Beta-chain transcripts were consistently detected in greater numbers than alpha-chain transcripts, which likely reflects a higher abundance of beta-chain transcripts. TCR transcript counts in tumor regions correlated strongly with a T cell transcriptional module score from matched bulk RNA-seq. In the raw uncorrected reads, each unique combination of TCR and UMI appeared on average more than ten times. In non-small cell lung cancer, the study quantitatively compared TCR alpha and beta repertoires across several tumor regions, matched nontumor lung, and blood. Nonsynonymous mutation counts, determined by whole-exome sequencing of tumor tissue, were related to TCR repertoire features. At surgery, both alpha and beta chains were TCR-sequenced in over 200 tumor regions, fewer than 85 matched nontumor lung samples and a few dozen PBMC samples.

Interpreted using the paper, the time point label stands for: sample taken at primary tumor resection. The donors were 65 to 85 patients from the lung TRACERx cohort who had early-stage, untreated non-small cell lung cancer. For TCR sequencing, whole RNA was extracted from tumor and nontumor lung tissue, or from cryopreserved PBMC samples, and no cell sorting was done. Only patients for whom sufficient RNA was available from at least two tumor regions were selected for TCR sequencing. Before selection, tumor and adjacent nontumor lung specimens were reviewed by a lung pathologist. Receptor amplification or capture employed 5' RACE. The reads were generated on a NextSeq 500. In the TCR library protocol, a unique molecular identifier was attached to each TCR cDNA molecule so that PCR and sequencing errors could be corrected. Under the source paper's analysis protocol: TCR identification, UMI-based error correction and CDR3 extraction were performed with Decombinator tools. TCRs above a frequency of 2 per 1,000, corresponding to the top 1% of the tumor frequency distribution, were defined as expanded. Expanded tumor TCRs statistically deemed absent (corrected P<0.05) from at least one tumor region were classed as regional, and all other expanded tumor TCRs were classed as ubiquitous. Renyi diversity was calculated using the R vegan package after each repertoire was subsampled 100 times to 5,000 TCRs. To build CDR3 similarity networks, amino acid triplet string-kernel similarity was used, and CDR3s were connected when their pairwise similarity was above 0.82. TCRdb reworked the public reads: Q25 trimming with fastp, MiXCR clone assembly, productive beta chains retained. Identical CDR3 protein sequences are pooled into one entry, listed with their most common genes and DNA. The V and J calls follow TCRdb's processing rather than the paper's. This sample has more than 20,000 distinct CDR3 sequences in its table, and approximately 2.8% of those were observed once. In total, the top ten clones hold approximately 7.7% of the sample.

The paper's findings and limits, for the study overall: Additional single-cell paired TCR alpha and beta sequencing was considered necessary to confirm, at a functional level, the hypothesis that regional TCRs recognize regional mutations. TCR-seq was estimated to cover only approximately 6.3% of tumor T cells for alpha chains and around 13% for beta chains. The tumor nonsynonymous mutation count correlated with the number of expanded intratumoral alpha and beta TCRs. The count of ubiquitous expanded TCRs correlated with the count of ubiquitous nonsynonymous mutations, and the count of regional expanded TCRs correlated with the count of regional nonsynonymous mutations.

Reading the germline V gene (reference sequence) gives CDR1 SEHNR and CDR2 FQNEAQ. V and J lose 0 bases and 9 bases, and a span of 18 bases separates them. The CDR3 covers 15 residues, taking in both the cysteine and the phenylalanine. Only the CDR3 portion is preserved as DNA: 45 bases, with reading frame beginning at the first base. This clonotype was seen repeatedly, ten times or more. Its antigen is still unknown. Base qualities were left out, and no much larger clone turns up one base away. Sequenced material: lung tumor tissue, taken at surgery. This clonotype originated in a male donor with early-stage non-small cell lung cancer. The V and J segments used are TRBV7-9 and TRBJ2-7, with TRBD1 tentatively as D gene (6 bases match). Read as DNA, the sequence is TGTGCCAGCAGCTTAGCCGGCGCCAGGGGATTCGGGCAGTACTTC. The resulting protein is CASSLAGARGFGQYF.